The entry below gives a single TCR beta chain sequence along with its context. No cognate antigen has been identified for it. Base quality data are lacking; no much larger clone is found one base away. With the immunoSEQ assay, which is a bias-controlled multiplex PCR relying on V- and J-specific primers, TCR beta CDR3 regions were amplified from genomic DNA. In a second PCR step, a proprietary barcode and Illumina adapter sequences were attached to the CDR3 amplicons. An Illumina MiSeq instrument was used for sequencing of the CDR3 libraries. The study's own analysis went as follows. immunoSEQ Analyzer 3.0 was used for export and quality control, with R Bioconductor and Immunarch used for downstream analyses. Only productive rearrangements within the normalized downsampled data set were used in the calculation of repertoire metrics. In the normalized cohort, a clonotype counted as pathologically expanded if the clonotype was larger than 5 templates. Repertoire diversity was measured with the Inverse Simpson Index. To capture all clonotypes, the CMV-specificity analyses were run on the non-normalized data set. TCRdb holds this immuneACCESS table with in-frame rearrangements only. Some clones are missing; in checked studies, unresolved V genes explain under half, and the rest has no known cause. That table gives V, J and clone size, and the DNA gave D and trimming. The sample table holds 10,000 or so clones, of which around 79% were seen once. The top ten hold approximately 48% of the sample.

The sample's time point, from its label and the paper: 180 days after allo-HCT. Blood samples were obtained from recipients approximately 28 days before transplant and at days 30, 100 and 180 after transplant. Nuclei Lysis Solution was used to extract genomic DNA from fresh or cryopreserved unfractionated peripheral blood mononuclear cells. The junction carries 16 bases between V and J, which are trimmed by 1 base and 2 bases respectively. CDR1 and CDR2 were assigned from the germline V gene as MGHDK and SYGVNS. The CDR3 goes from the cysteine to the phenylalanine over 17 residues. Only the CDR3 part of the read is kept: 51 bases, read in frame from the first base. The record originates from a study of T cell clonotyping in hematopoietic cell transplantation (dated by TCRdb to about 2021). For the wider study: A total of under 150 blood samples were gathered in the study from under 40 consecutive transplant recipients along with their related donors. Patient recruitment ran from late 2015 to January 2017, and follow-up continued until late 2020 or death.

Here is what the overall study found, with its caveats: Only a small fraction of recipient repertoires overlapped donor repertoires, with over 97% appearing de novo at the given depth. Inverse Simpson Index values from donors and from recipients before transplant predicted broader TCR repertoire diversity after transplant. Sample size was limited, and cells were not sorted, so CD4 and CD8 repertoire contributions could not be separated. A decrease in recipient TCR diversity was observed after transplant, and a progressive increase in pathologically expanded clonotypes was seen from day 30 to day 180.

This material consisted of peripheral blood mononuclear cells, taken 180 days after allogeneic stem cell transplant. Recombination linked TRBV25-1 to TRBJ2-3; a confident D gene designation cannot be given. The sequence came from a female patient aged 50-59 years who had an allogeneic stem cell transplant from a related donor, so the T cells may come from the graft donor. Some clones in this sample may be carry-over from other donors' samples. The sequenced DNA is TGTGCCAGCAGTGAATCCGGTGTCGCATTGCCCACAGATACGCAGTATTTT. Its protein is CASSESGVALPTDTQYF.